The 28 T cell receptor beta chains below come from one sample, sequenced in a study of PD-L1 blockade in urothelial cancer. As for time point: peripheral blood 6 weeks after treatment start. Only in-frame clones appear in the TCRdb table, and some are missing; sequencing was by immunoSEQ multiplex PCR. The sample yields approximately 83,000 clones, 83% seen once. This sample comprised PBMCs, obtained around atezolizumab (anti-PD-L1) treatment. Every receptor here comes from a man between 65 and 85 years old with urothelial cancer.

This chain uses TRBV25-1 with TRBJ1-5; 8 bases line up with TRBD1. Germline trimming cut 4 bases from V and 7 bases from J; bases unmatched to any gene: 6. The CDR3 is 14 residues long. CDR1 is MGHDK, CDR2 SYGVNS, per germline. This chain's CDR3 is CASSAGQGWQPQHF. The CDR3 DNA follows: TGTGCCAGCAGTGCCGGACAGGGTTGGCAGCCCCAGCATTTT.

This clone was found once. This chain connects TRBV7-2 to TRBJ1-1; possibly TRBD1 for D (5 bases). This CDR3 has 15 amino acids. Germline-derived CDR1 and CDR2 are SGHTA and FQGNSA. Trimming left V 3 bases short and J 3 bases short, with 14 bases between. CDR3 amino acids: CASSFDRRPYTEAFF. CDR3 nucleotide sequence: TGTGCCAGCAGCTTCGACAGACGCCCCTACACTGAAGCTTTCTTT.

V and J are TRBV5-1 and TRBJ1-4, with D perhaps matching TRBD1 (6 bases). The germline V gene has CDR1 SGHRS and CDR2 YFSETQ. This CDR3 has 15 amino acids. Trimming removed 4 bases at V and 8 bases at J, with 18 bases between. CDR3: CASSPETGSSEKLFF. For the CDR3, the DNA is TGCGCCAGCAGCCCGGAGACAGGCTCCTCCGAAAAACTGTTTTTT. Drawing the rest from reference TRBV5-1 and TRBJ1-4, the complete variable domain is KAGVTQTPRYLIKTRGQQVTLSCSPISGHRSVSWYQQTPGQGLQFLFEYFSETQRNKGNFPGRFSGRQFSNSRSEMNVSTLELGDSALYLCASSPETGSSEKLFFGSGTQLSVL.

V is TRBV7-7 and J is TRBJ2-5; D remains ambiguous. The CDR3 sequence is 13 residues long. Germline-derived CDR1 and CDR2 are SSHAT and FNYEAQ (reference sequence). Trimming left V 1 base short and J 1 base short, with 4 bases between. CDR3 residues: CASSLGPQETQYF. The CDR3 DNA follows: TGTGCCAGCAGCTTAGGGCCCCAAGAGACCCAGTACTTC.

The chain employs TRBV9 and TRBJ2-1; 8 bases agree with TRBD2. Germline CDR1 SGDLS, CDR2 YYNGEE. The CDR3 length is 16 residues. V trimming: 0 bases; J trimming: 5 bases; junction bases outside the gene matches: 7. The DNA for the CDR3 is TGTGCCAGCAGCGTAGAATGGACTAGCATTAACAATGAGCAGTTCTTC. Translation gives CASSVEWTSINNEQFF.

This clone was seen just once. The V call is TRBV29-1, the J call TRBJ2-7; TRBD1 aligns across 9 bases. Per the germline V gene, CDR1 is SQVTM and CDR2 is ANQGSEA. Losses at the gene ends were 7 bases for V and 0 bases for J; bases not matched to a gene: 16. The CDR3 loop spans 17 amino acids. CDR3 coding DNA: TGCAGCGGGAACAGGGGGCTACTTAACCCCCGCTCCTACGAGCAGTACTTC. It yields the protein CSGNRGLLNPRSYEQYF.

This chain uses TRBV10-3 with TRBJ1-4; D remains unclear. This CDR3 contains 14 residues. V shed 8 bases and J shed 8 bases, with 18 bases lying between them. CDR1 is ENHRY, CDR2 SYGVKD, per germline. The CDR3 region is CAIRRGEGEEKLFF. The CDR3 coding sequence is TGTGCCATCCGGCGGGGTGAGGGTGAGGAAAAACTGTTTTTT.

The chain employs TRBV18 and TRBJ1-1; D remains unclear. CDR3 size: 13 residues. With 2 bases removed from V and 3 bases from J, the gap between germline ends came to 7 bases. The V gene's germline CDR1 is KGHSH and CDR2 LQKENI. The CDR3 here is CASSPFQDTEAFF. The CDR3 DNA sequence: TGTGCCAGCTCACCATTTCAGGACACTGAAGCTTTCTTT.

The chain combines TRBV2 with TRBJ2-5; D possibly corresponds to TRBD2 (5 bases). Germline V gene lookup returns CDR1 SNHLY and CDR2 FYNNEI. The CDR3 is made up of 13 amino acids. The ends were cut back, 2 bases at V and 2 bases at J, with 6 bases in the middle. The DNA for the CDR3 is TGTGCCAGCAGTGAATGGAGGCAAGAGACCCAGTACTTC. It codes for CASSEWRQETQYF.

Comments on this clone: A junction boundary mismatches the germline segment, possibly from a read error. The chain uses TRBV6-5 and TRBJ1-2; no reliable D call. Germline-derived CDR1 and CDR2 are MNHEY and SVGAGI. This CDR3 has 14 residues. The CDR3 sequence: CAISEAVPNYGYTF. DNA of the CDR3: TGTGCCATCAGTGAGGCAGTACCTAACTATGGCTACACCTTC.

The chain employs TRBV19 and TRBJ1-5; a weak D match, TRBD1 (5 bases). Germline assignment: CDR1 LNHDA and CDR2 SQIVND (reference sequence). This CDR3 comprises 17 residues. V gave up 4 bases and J gave up 0 bases, with 16 bases separating them. CDR3: CASSTRGGSYSNQPQHF. CDR3 nucleotides: TGTGCCAGTAGTACCCGGGGGGGATCCTATAGCAATCAGCCCCAGCATTTT.

This rearrangement joins TRBV10-3 to TRBJ2-5, with 9 bases fitting TRBD1. The CDR3 is 15 amino acids. The V segment lost 2 bases and the J segment 11 bases; nucleotides outside the gene matches: 12. Germline V CDR1 and CDR2: ENHRY, SYGVKD. This CDR3 is CAISEGVGTGKEQYF. In DNA form, the CDR3 reads TGTGCCATCAGTGAGGGGGTCGGGACAGGGAAGGAGCAGTACTTC.

V usage is TRBV4-1 and J usage is TRBJ2-1; 9 nucleotides match TRBD2. Germline lookup yields CDR1 MGHRA and CDR2 YSYEKL. Germline trimming cut 0 bases from V and 8 bases from J; bases unmatched to any gene: 11. The length of the CDR3 is 17 residues. In DNA form, the CDR3 reads TGCGCCAGCAGCCAAGATCTGGCGGGAGGGCCGTTGGATGAGCAGTTCTTC. This codes for CASSQDLAGGPLDEQFF.

This CDR3 is CASSQDLASGTDTQYF. Here the CDR3 DNA reads TGCGCCAGCAGCCAAGATTTGGCTAGCGGGACAGATACGCAGTATTTT. The chain combines TRBV4-3 with TRBJ2-3; 8 nucleotides match TRBD2. From germline, CDR1 is LGHNA and CDR2 YSLEER. The J segment lost 3 bases and the V segment lost 0 bases, leaving 5 bases of the junction unmatched. The CDR3 is made up of 16 amino acids.

The DNA for the CDR3 is TGCGCCAGCAGCAAGGGACAGGGTGTCTATGGCTACACCTTC. This sequence encodes CASSKGQGVYGYTF. V gene TRBV5-1 combines with J gene TRBJ1-2, with 9 bases aligning to TRBD1. The germline CDR1 and CDR2 sequences are SGHRS and YFSETQ. The CDR3 totals 14 residues. The J segment lost 4 bases and the V segment lost 4 bases, leaving 5 bases of the junction unmatched.

The rearrangement joins TRBV19 to TRBJ2-1, with TRBD2 identical over 15 bases. This CDR3 is built from 18 residues. The V gene's germline CDR1 is LNHDA and CDR2 SQIVND (reference sequence). Unmatched junction bases numbered 6, after V lost 5 bases and J lost 1 base. Written as DNA, the CDR3 is TGTGCCAGTAGTCCTCGGACTAGCGGGAGGGCGTCCTACAATGAGCAGTTCTTC. This gives the protein CASSPRTSGRASYNEQFF.

The rearrangement links TRBV18 to TRBJ2-5; possibly TRBD2 for D (7 bases). Germline loops: CDR1 KGHSH, CDR2 LQKENI. The CDR3 is 16 residues long. The V end was cut by 3 bases, the J end by 5 bases, with 19 bases between. The CDR3, as DNA: TGTGCCAGCTCACCGAGGGGGGGGCGGTGGGAGGAGACCCAGTACTTC. Amino acid sequence: CASSPRGGRWEETQYF.

This clone was detected only once. The genes are TRBV18 and TRBJ2-3, with D unresolved. V gave up 6 bases and J gave up 1 base, with 5 bases separating them. Germline assignment: CDR1 KGHSH and CDR2 LQKENI. CDR3 size: 12 residues. The CDR3 nucleotides read TGTGCCAGCTCCCAGGGCACAGATACGCAGTATTTT. This codes for CASSQGTDTQYF.

V is TRBV5-6 and J is TRBJ2-2; TRBD2 is a possible D gene (5 bases). Germline loops: CDR1 SGHDT, CDR2 YYEEEE. V dropped 7 bases and J dropped 4 bases, with 14 bases sitting between them. The CDR3 has 14 residues. CDR3 protein: CASGLTSSTGELFF. The DNA of the CDR3 is TGTGCCAGCGGCCTCACTAGTTCCACCGGGGAGCTGTTTTTT.

The V and J genes are TRBV7-2 and TRBJ2-5; 8 nucleotides agree with TRBD2. CDR3 length: 14 amino acids. From germline, CDR1 is SGHTA and CDR2 FQGNSA. V dropped 3 bases and J dropped 2; count of bases not matched to a gene: 2. The CDR3 protein is CASSFTSGQETQYF. For the CDR3, the DNA is TGTGCCAGCAGCTTTACTAGCGGACAAGAGACCCAGTACTTC.

V usage is TRBV6-1 and J usage is TRBJ1-2; D gene unclear. V lost 2 bases and J 7 bases, leaving 11 bases between the germline ends. This CDR3 comprises 13 residues. Germline loops: CDR1 MNHNS, CDR2 SASEGT. Here the CDR3 DNA reads TGTGCCAGCAGTGAAAGGGCGGGTGGTGGCTACACCTTC. Residues: CASSERAGGGYTF.

V usage is TRBV10-3 and J usage is TRBJ1-1; D gene ambiguous. Trimming stripped 6 bases from V and 4 bases from J, with 9 bases between. The CDR3 contains 12 residues. Looked up from germline, CDR1 is ENHRY and CDR2 is SYGVKD. CDR3 amino acids: CAIRETTTEAFF. DNA for the CDR3: TGTGCCATCAGGGAGACTACCACTGAAGCTTTCTTT.

The gene calls are TRBV7-2 and TRBJ2-7; a possible D gene is TRBD1 (5 bases). The CDR3 has 13 residues. Germline CDR1 is SGHTA and CDR2 is FQGNSA. The germline V and J ends were trimmed by 3 bases and 0 bases, with 6 bases remaining between them. CDR3 in amino acids: CASSLGPSYEQYF. The CDR3, as DNA: TGTGCCAGCAGCTTGGGGCCCTCCTACGAGCAGTACTTC.

The chain recombines TRBV5-4 with TRBJ1-5; no reliable D call. CDR3 length equals 14 residues. Trimming stripped 4 bases from V and 1 base from J, with 9 bases between. Germline assignment: CDR1 SGHNT and CDR2 YYREEE (reference sequence). As DNA, the CDR3 is TGTGCCAGCAGCGCTCGGGAAAGCAATCAGCCCCAGCATTTT. Protein: CASSARESNQPQHF.

The chain joins TRBV7-3 to TRBJ2-1, with 12 bases matching TRBD2. The CDR3 runs to 15 residues. Germline-derived CDR1 and CDR2 are SGHTA and FQGTGA. V shed 3 bases and J 5 bases; nucleotides not matched to a gene: 2. The CDR3 DNA is TGTGCCAGCAGCTTTACTAGCGGGAGGAACAATGAGCAGTTCTTC. It translates to CASSFTSGRNNEQFF.

The DNA for the CDR3 is TGCGCCAGCAGCTTGGGGGGACTAGCGGGAGGCACAGAGACCCAGTACTTC. Encoded protein: CASSLGGLAGGTETQYF. This chain joins TRBV5-1 and TRBJ2-5, with 15 bases aligning to TRBD2. Trimming took 0 bases from V and 4 from J; bases not matched to a gene: 4. CDR3 length equals 17 residues. Germline loops: CDR1 SGHRS, CDR2 YFSETQ.

This chain connects TRBV7-4 to TRBJ2-1; TRBD2 matches at 13 bases. This CDR3 has 17 amino acids. With V trimmed by 5 bases and J by 5 bases, 9 bases remained unmatched. CDR1 and CDR2 from the germline V gene are SGHVT and SQSDAQ. The CDR3 sequence is CASSVILAGGPHNEQFF. CDR3 in DNA: TGTGCCAGCAGCGTCATACTAGCGGGAGGGCCCCACAATGAGCAGTTCTTC.

The V gene is TRBV2, the J gene TRBJ2-3, with a weak D call TRBD1 (5 bases). The germline V gene has CDR1 SNHLY and CDR2 FYNNEI. This CDR3 contains 11 residues. The germline V and J ends were trimmed by 5 bases and 7 bases, with 7 bases remaining between them. The chain's CDR3 is CASSRQYTQYF. CDR3 nucleotides: TGTGCCAGCAGTAGACAGTATACGCAGTATTTT.